This T cell receptor beta chain comes out of a study of response to subunit inactivated influenza vaccine. Turning to this clonotype: Its antigen is unidentified.

The trim removed 4 bases at V and 4 bases at J, leaving 14 bases unmatched. The CDR3 has 17 residues. Germline V gene lookup returns CDR1 SGHRS and CDR2 YFSETQ. TCRdb itself ran the RT-PCR reads through MiXCR, one entry per CDR3 protein. The repertoire holds 600,000 to 850,000 distinct CDR3 sequences, with less than 15% as singletons. Study outcomes and limitations: A suggestion made by the authors is that each seasonal influenza vaccination recruits few new T cells.

The chain recombines TRBV5-1 with TRBJ1-2; 9 bases match TRBD1. Sequenced material: PBMCs from blood, taken around 15 days before vaccination. This clonotype originated in a man aged 50 to 60 who received an inactivated influenza vaccine. The CDR3 coding sequence is TGCGCCAGCAGCCGCGGGGACAGGGCTATCTACGGCTATGGCTACACCTTC. Amino acid sequence: CASSRGDRAIYGYGYTF.